The clone carrying this T cell receptor beta chain has a single count. The antigen is undetermined. This specimen belongs to a study of T cell responses to AZD1222 COVID-19 vaccine. At the level of the study: Analysis merged second doses at about 4 or about 12 weeks.

Findings and limits, study-wide: Distributed over spike, vaccine-associated CD4 TCRs predominated at 160-218 and 743-854. Seropositivity was recorded at baseline in only 6 or 7 AZD1222 recipients. Mostly white British, mostly female donors; authors suggested clonal diversity may be underestimated.

The CDR3 sequence is 19 residues long. The table came from immunoSEQ multiplex PCR; TCRdb's copy has only in-frame clones and leaves some out. Of about 120,000 clones in the sample, around 90% were seen once. This TCR was recovered from an adult in good health. Material: peripheral blood, obtained on day 0 of AZD1222 vaccination. V and J are TRBV21-1 and TRBJ2-1; TRBD1, the table's D call, lacks a check against the DNA. TRBV21-1 is designated a pseudogene. The chain's CDR3 is CASSKVQGTPGTACSGQFF. The CDR3 DNA reads as TGTGCCAGCAGCAAAGTTCAGGGCACCCCCGGGACAGCGTGCAGTGGGCAGTTCTTC.